This TCR beta chain was identified during a study of shared clonotypes between healthy human individuals. Study-wide findings and caveats: Among a few donors, roughly 5% of naive CD4 clonotypes were found in common. The researchers took only blood, and tissue repertoires probably look different.

Note on this clone: Antigen specificity is unknown.

Memory CD4+ cells were the fraction left after CD45RA+ naive selection. Authors' analysis steps: Because ImmunoSEQ provided only junction sequences with no quality scores, the filtering differed. Some clones are missing from TCRdb's copy, which holds only in-frame ones; the method was immunoSEQ multiplex PCR. The V and J calls and clone size come from that table; D and trimming were worked out from the DNA. The table includes roughly 2,500,000 clones, 90% to 95% detected once. From germline, CDR1 is SGHRS and CDR2 YFSETQ. V was clipped by 3 bases and J by 2 bases; unmatched bases: 5. The CDR3 length is 14 residues.

The sequencing input was naive CD4+ T cells from PBMCs. Indicated subset: CD45RA+ positively selected. The TCR originated in a man younger than 35 in good health. Some clones in this sample may be carry-over from other donors' samples. This chain connects TRBV5-1 to TRBJ2-7; TRBD1 matches 7 bases. The CDR3 region has the DNA TGCGCCAGCAGCTCCGGGACAGATACCTACGAGCAGTACTTC. This encodes CASSSGTDTYEQYF.